Each of the 8 T cell receptor beta chains below was sequenced from the same sample in a study of blood T cells in healthy people across ages. Through a sample-barcoded 5' primer and a J-beta primer mix, a second PCR was run for roughly 6 to 11 cycles. TCRdb re-analysed the 5' RACE reads in MiXCR, keeping a single row per CDR3 protein. Of roughly 570,000 distinct CDR3 sequences listed, 27% are singletons. The sample comprised blood. The receptors come from a woman between 65 and 79 years old in good health.

This chain links TRBV3-1 with TRBJ2-5; D remains unclear. The CDR3 loop spans 14 amino acids. Between the trimmed V and J ends, which lost 1 base and 1 base, there was a span of 7 bases. Germline-derived CDR1 and CDR2 are LGHDT and YNNKEL (reference sequence). The CDR3 spells CASSQGAAQETQYF. In DNA form, the CDR3 reads TGTGCCAGCAGCCAAGGGGCAGCCCAAGAGACCCAGTACTTC.

This clonotype has a handful of counts. The junction shows a germline mismatch at one end, possibly a read error. The chain links TRBV10-3 to TRBJ2-5, with D perhaps matching TRBD1 (6 bases). The better agreement between TRBJ2-7 and the DNA end casts doubt on the J call. The V gene's germline CDR1 is ENHRY and CDR2 SYGVKD. This CDR3 has 14 amino acids. CDR3 nucleotides: TGTGCCATCGGTGAGGGGGAGAGTACCTACGAGCAGTACTTC. The encoded protein is CAIGEGESTYEQYF.

This clonotype has only a few counts. CDR3 nucleotides: TGTGCCTCGACAGGACCCTTGAACACTGAAGCTTTCTTT. This gives the protein CASTGPLNTEAFF. The genes are TRBV30 and TRBJ1-1, with D maybe TRBD1 (6 bases). Looked up from germline, CDR1 is GTSNPN and CDR2 is SVGIG (reference sequence). The V gene lost 7 bases and the J gene lost 0 bases, with 12 bases spanning the gap. The CDR3 loop spans 13 amino acids.

This chain uses TRBV29-1 with TRBJ2-5; D perhaps matches TRBD2 (6 bases). This CDR3 has 15 residues. Deletions cut 4 bases from V and 2 bases from J, with 17 bases between. CDR1 and CDR2 from the germline V gene are SQVTM and ANQGSEA. The CDR3 coding sequence is TGCAGCGTTGGCCCCCGGGAGCTCCCTCAAGAGACCCAGTACTTC. This encodes CSVGPRELPQETQYF. The variable domain in full, completed from reference TRBV29-1 and TRBJ2-5, reads SAVISQKPSRDICQRGTSLTIQCQVDSQVTMMFWYRQQPGQSLTLIATANQGSEATYESGFVIDKFPISRPNLTFSTLTVSNMSPEDSSIYLCSVGPRELPQETQYFGPGTRLLVL.

The chain employs TRBV27 and TRBJ2-7; 8 bases are shared with TRBD1. The CDR3 extends over 15 amino acids. Germline V gene sequence: CDR1 MNHEY, CDR2 SMNVEV (reference sequence). Unmatched junction bases numbered 10, after V lost 6 bases and J lost 3 bases. The CDR3 DNA reads TGTGCCAGCAGCATACGACAGGGGCCCATCTACGAGCAGTACTTC. Its translation is CASSIRQGPIYEQYF.

The chain employs TRBV6-6 and TRBJ1-1; the match to TRBD1 covers 10 bases. The CDR3 runs 14 residues. Per the germline V gene, CDR1 is MNHNY and CDR2 is SVGAGI (reference sequence). The J segment lost 5 bases and the V segment lost 5 bases, leaving 5 bases of the junction unmatched. The CDR3 DNA is TGTGCCAGCAGTCGACAGGGGGCATTTACTGAAGCTTTCTTT. Its protein is CASSRQGAFTEAFF.

This chain connects TRBV20-1 to TRBJ1-1; no definite D call. The CDR3 extends over 16 amino acids. The ends were cut back, 2 bases at V and 0 bases at J, with 16 bases in the middle. Per germline, CDR1 DFQATT and CDR2 SNEGSKA (reference sequence). The CDR3 sequence: CSARPRIFAMNTEAFF. The CDR3 DNA follows: TGCAGTGCTAGACCGAGGATTTTCGCAATGAACACTGAAGCTTTCTTT.

At least ten counts were recorded for this clonotype. This chain uses TRBV29-1 with TRBJ2-7; 13 nucleotides align to TRBD2. V was clipped by 6 bases and J by 5 bases; unmatched bases: 4. Germline CDR1 and CDR2: SQVTM and ANQGSEA. The CDR3 runs 13 residues. CDR3 amino acids: CSVKGLAGNEQYF. CDR3 DNA sequence: TGCAGCGTAAAGGGACTAGCGGGGAACGAGCAGTACTTC.